This T cell receptor (beta chain) comes out of a study of identical twins. V dropped 0 bases and J dropped 0 bases, with 10 bases sitting between them. The CDR3 sequence is 15 residues long. Per germline, CDR1 SGHDT and CDR2 YYEEEE. TCRdb re-called the 5' RACE reads through MiXCR, storing one row per CDR3 protein. This table has around 290,000 distinct CDR3 sequences, roughly 8.6% appearing once. This sample also belongs to another study, concerning yellow fever vaccine responses in identical twins.

The chain employs TRBV5-6 and TRBJ2-7; D unclear. The source of this sequence is a woman between 18 and 30 years old in good health. The specimen was CD8+ T cells sorted from blood. Written as DNA, the CDR3 is TGTGCCAGCAGCTTGGTCCAGGCAAGCTCCTACGAGCAGTACTTC. Its protein product is CASSLVQASSYEQYF.